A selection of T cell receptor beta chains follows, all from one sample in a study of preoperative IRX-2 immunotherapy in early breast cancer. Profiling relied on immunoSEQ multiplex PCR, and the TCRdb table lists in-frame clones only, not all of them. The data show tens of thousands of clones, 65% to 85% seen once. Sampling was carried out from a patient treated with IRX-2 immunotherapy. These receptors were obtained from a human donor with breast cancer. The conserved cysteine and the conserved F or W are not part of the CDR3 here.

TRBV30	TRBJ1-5	AWSVDRWSKGRQPQH
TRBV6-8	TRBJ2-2	ASSHPQGNTGELF
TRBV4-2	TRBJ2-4	ASSPWTLVAKNIQY
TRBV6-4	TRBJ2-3	ASSGGADTQY
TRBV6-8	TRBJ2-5	ASSYFSDRIQETQY
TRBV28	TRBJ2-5	ASSLPGLAGGETQY
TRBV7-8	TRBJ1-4	ASSLGNTEKLF
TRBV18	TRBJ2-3	ASSPTTGSTDTQY
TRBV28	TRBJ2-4	ASSAGGHLAKNIQY
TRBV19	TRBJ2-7	ASSLPDRVHEQY
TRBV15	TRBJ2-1	ATSLRQGSIYNEQF
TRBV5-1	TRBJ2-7	ASSFTGLAGGPYEQY
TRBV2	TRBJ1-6	ASRKTGDNSPLH
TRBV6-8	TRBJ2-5	ASSFGLAGGIQETQY